What follows are 17 T cell receptor beta chains derived from one specimen sequenced in a study of regulatory T cells in long-lasting Graves disease. For TCR beta, libraries came from iRepertoire HTBI primers and Arm-PCR of CDR3 regions. MiXCR was run by TCRdb on the multiplex PCR reads, yielding one entry per CDR3 protein. The sample includes over 500,000 distinct CDR3 sequences, about 15% seen only once; the top ten take more than 10%. As to time point: newly diagnosed GD, antithyroid drugs for less than 3 months. From PBMCs, RNA was extracted and then used to make the TCR library. These data were also reused for a study on T cells in Graves' hyperthyroidism and ophthalmopathy.

The sequences come from peripheral blood mononuclear cells (PBMCs), collected at new diagnosis, from a patient treated with antithyroid drugs. The origin of the receptors is a man aged 18 to 29 with Graves disease.

In this sample, this clonotype turned up a few times. This rearrangement joins TRBV29-1 to TRBJ2-7, with a weak D call TRBD2 (6 bases). CDR1 is SQVTM and CDR2 is ANQGSEA in the germline V gene. V lost 5 bases and J 6 bases, leaving 11 bases between the germline ends. This CDR3 spans 11 amino acids. The CDR3 loop is CSVRGWGEQYF. DNA of the CDR3: TGCAGCGTTCGGGGGTGGGGCGAGCAGTACTTC.

This clonotype was detected only a few times. The chain carries TRBV12-3 or TRBV12-4 and TRBJ1-3; D gene uncertain. The CDR3 has 19 amino acids. The germline V and J ends were trimmed by 6 bases and 2 bases, with 26 bases remaining between them. The CDR3 nucleotides are TGTGCCAGCAGACCCTCTTCCATCGTCTTAAGGAGAACTGGAAACACCATATATTTT. It codes for CASRPSSIVLRRTGNTIYF.

In the case of this clonotype: A much larger clone differs from this one at a single base, so this may be a read error. The chain uses TRBV7-9 and TRBJ2-1; D is undetermined. There are 14 residues in the CDR3. Germline-derived CDR1 and CDR2 are SEHNR and FQNEAQ (reference sequence). Here the CDR3 reads CASRDPASSNERFF. DNA of the CDR3: TGTGCCAGCAGGGACCCCGCTTCGAGCAATGAGCGGTTCTTC. Filled out from reference TRBV7-9 and TRBJ2-1, the complete variable domain reads DTGVSQNPRHKITKRGQNVTFRCDPISEHNRLYWYRQTLGQGPEFLTYFQNEAQLEKSRLLSDRFSAERPKGSFSTLEIQRTEQGDSAMYLCASRDPASSNERFFGPGTRLTVL.

The DNA for the CDR3 is TGTGCCAGCAGACAGGGGTCAGGGTACGAGCAGTACTTC. It specifies CASRQGSGYEQYF. The V call is TRBV12-3 or TRBV12-4, the J call TRBJ2-7; 7 nucleotides match TRBD1. After removal of 6 bases from V and 4 bases from J, the junction contained 6 bases not matched to a gene. The CDR3 contains 13 residues.

This clonotype came up many times. V gene TRBV6-2 or TRBV6-3 combines with J gene TRBJ2-3, with 8 positions matching TRBD1. CDR1 is MNHEY and CDR2 is SVGEGT in the germline V gene. The CDR3 spans 14 residues. V shed 7 bases and J 3 bases; nucleotides not matched to a gene: 6. The CDR3 loop is CASTVGTGTDTQYF. The DNA for the CDR3 is TGTGCCAGCACTGTTGGGACAGGTACAGATACGCAGTATTTT.

This clonotype was detected only a few times. This may come from a read error, since a much larger clone is one base off. The rearrangement links TRBV28 to TRBJ1-5; 8 bases are shared with TRBD1. Germline V gene lookup returns CDR1 MDHEN and CDR2 SYDVKM. This CDR3 is built from 13 residues. V gave up 6 bases and J gave up 14 bases; unmatched junction bases: 12. The CDR3 nucleotides are TGTGCCAGCAGCTTAAAGGGACAGGCCCGAGAGCATTTT. Protein: CASSLKGQAREHF.

A few counts support this clonotype. This sequence joins TRBV19 and TRBJ1-5, with no clear D. Germline CDR1 is LNHDA and CDR2 is SQIVND (reference sequence). V lost 7 bases and J 4 bases, leaving 17 bases between the germline ends. The length of the CDR3 is 15 residues. The CDR3, as DNA: TGTGCCAGTATCCCCGTCGCGGGTTCTAATCAGCCCCAGCATTTT. Its protein product is CASIPVAGSNQPQHF.

Many counts were recorded for this clonotype. This rearrangement joins TRBV5-1 to TRBJ2-1; 7 bases line up with TRBD1. Germline V gives CDR1 SGHRS, CDR2 YFSETQ. Trimming at V came to 4 bases and at J to 5 bases, leaving 6 bases not matched to a gene. The length of the CDR3 is 14 residues. CDR3 in amino acids: CASSPGTANNEQFF. As DNA, the CDR3 is TGCGCCAGCAGCCCGGGGACAGCCAACAATGAGCAGTTCTTC.

In this sample, this clonotype turned up many times. The chain links TRBV3-1 to TRBJ2-1; TRBD2 matches at 13 bases. The J segment lost 4 bases and the V segment lost 4 bases, leaving 7 bases of the junction unmatched. Germline V CDR1 and CDR2: LGHDT, YNNKEL (reference sequence). This CDR3 is 17 amino acids long. The DNA for the CDR3 is TGTGCCAGCAGCCTTGGGACTAGCGGGACCTTTTACAATGAGCAGTTCTTC. Translation: CASSLGTSGTFYNEQFF.

This clonotype showed up many times. The chain has TRBV6-1 and TRBJ2-7; TRBD1 or TRBD2 may be the D gene (5 bases each). Trimming took 8 bases from V and 5 from J, leaving 16 bases between them. This CDR3 comprises 13 residues. The germline gives CDR1 MNHNS, CDR2 SASEGT. CDR3 sequence (DNA): TGTGCCAGCCGAGGGGAAACGGGACACGAGCAGTACTTC. This codes for CASRGETGHEQYF.

This rearrangement joins TRBV10-3 to TRBJ2-5; tentatively, D is TRBD1 (5 bases). The CDR3 totals 14 residues. Germline V gives CDR1 ENHRY, CDR2 SYGVKD. V was shortened by 3 bases and J by 2 bases, with 10 bases between the two germline ends. Here the CDR3 DNA reads TGTGCCATCAGTGACCCCACAGGACAAGAGACCCAGTACTTC. As protein: CAISDPTGQETQYF.

This clonotype showed up many times. The rearrangement links TRBV11-1 to TRBJ2-5; D could derive from TRBD1 or TRBD2 (5 bases each). The CDR3 contains 14 residues. V was shortened by 4 bases and J by 3 bases, with 12 bases between the two germline ends. From germline, CDR1 is SGHAT and CDR2 FQDESV (reference sequence). CDR3 region: CASSSPGRKETQYF. Here the CDR3 DNA reads TGTGCCAGCAGCTCGCCGGGACGAAAAGAGACCCAGTACTTC.

This clonotype was seen a handful of times. V usage is TRBV9 and J usage is TRBJ2-7; D is perhaps TRBD2 (6 bases). CDR3 length equals 15 residues. CDR1 and CDR2 from the germline V gene are SGDLS and YYNGEE. Deletions cut 0 bases from V and 3 bases from J, with 13 bases between. This chain's CDR3 is CASSVGYGSSYEQYF. The DNA for the CDR3 is TGTGCCAGCAGCGTAGGATACGGGAGTAGCTACGAGCAGTACTTC.

The chain employs TRBV12-3 or TRBV12-4 and TRBJ2-1; unclear D gene. V gave up 5 bases and J gave up 12 bases, with 17 bases separating them. The length of the CDR3 is 13 residues. The CDR3 DNA follows: TGTGCCAGCAGTCTTGACTCGAAGTCCACGCAGTTCTTC. Translating gives CASSLDSKSTQFF.

The table lists this clonotype with a few counts. The chain joins TRBV3-1 to TRBJ2-2; D unclear. Trimming took 2 bases from V and 7 from J, leaving 14 bases between them. This CDR3 region has 15 residues. Looked up from germline, CDR1 is LGHDT and CDR2 is YNNKEL (reference sequence). CDR3: CASSQNPTELGELFF. In DNA, the CDR3 is TGTGCCAGCAGCCAAAACCCTACAGAACTCGGGGAGCTGTTTTTT.

This clonotype was recorded a few times. The DNA for the CDR3 is TGTGCCAGCAGCCTGGTGGGGCGCGGGGAGCTGTTTTTT. Translating gives CASSLVGRGELFF. The J gene is TRBJ2-2, the V gene TRBV7-3; possible D gene TRBD1, 5 bases. CDR1 SGHTA and CDR2 FQGTGA come from the germline V gene. CDR3 length: 13 residues. The germline V and J ends were trimmed by 5 bases and 7 bases, with 11 bases remaining between them.

The chain recombines TRBV20-1 with TRBJ2-2; D is uncertain. CDR1 is DFQATT, CDR2 SNEGSKA, per germline (reference sequence). CDR3 length equals 13 residues. Trimming stripped 1 base from V and 7 bases from J, with 10 bases between. The CDR3 is CSARGMFNGELFF. CDR3 DNA sequence: TGCAGTGCTAGAGGAATGTTCAACGGGGAGCTGTTTTTT.